What follows describes a single T cell receptor beta chain. What it recognizes is unknown. This sample's time point: cycle 4 day 1 (C4D1), after more than five weeks of nivolumab. Each patient experienced a relapse that followed autologous stem cell transplantation, and brentuximab vedotin exposure varied. Patients showed best responses of complete response, partial response or progressive disease. CDR1 and CDR2 (germline): SGHAT, FQNNGV. The V gene end was trimmed by 0 bases and the J gene end by 4 bases; junction bases not matched to a gene: 21. The CDR3 length is 20 residues. This sample was included in a study of PD-1 blockade in classical Hodgkin lymphoma. Assay: immunoSEQ multiplex PCR; the TCRdb copy retains only in-frame clones and omits some. There are roughly 100,000 clones in the sample; around four fifths occur only once, and about 9% lies in the top ten. Notes on the study in general: Baseline TCR diversity was reportedly lower in newly diagnosed patients than healthy donors. Any patient who commenced nivolumab under 1 year after ASCT was excluded.

The sequence was obtained from a human donor with classical Hodgkin lymphoma. Material: peripheral blood mononuclear cells (PBMCs), obtained before the fourth cycle of nivolumab. The chain couples TRBV11-2 to TRBJ2-7; 7 nucleotides line up with TRBD2. CDR3 amino acids: CASSLEIRGRERTRVYEQYF. The CDR3 nucleotides are TGTGCCAGCAGCTTAGAGATACGGGGGAGGGAGAGGACCAGGGTTTACGAGCAGTACTTC. Together with reference TRBV11-2 and TRBJ2-7, the CDR3 gives the full variable domain: EAGVAQSPRYKIIEKRQSVAFWCNPISGHATLYWYQQILGQGPKLLIQFQNNGVVDDSQLPKDRFSAERLKGVDSTLKIQPAKLEDSAVYLCASSLEIRGRERTRVYEQYFGPGTRLTVT.